The 7 T cell receptor beta chains below were found in one sample sequenced in a study of OX40 agonist ivuxolimab in advanced cancers. TCRdb's copy holds only in-frame clones and misses some; the assay was immunoSEQ multiplex PCR. The sample records 45,000 to 50,000 clones, approximately 91% being singletons. This material consisted of CD4+ or CD8+ T cells sorted from blood, taken in a trial of the OX40 agonist ivuxolimab. The receptors here all came from an adult with an advanced solid tumor such as melanoma, head and neck, liver or kidney cancer.

The J gene is TRBJ2-1, the V gene TRBV18, with TRBD2 as a possible D gene (6 bases). Trimming left V 3 bases short and J 7 bases short, with 7 bases between. Germline CDR1 and CDR2: KGHSH and LQKENI. The CDR3 runs to 12 residues. The CDR3 spells CASSPAGNEQFF. DNA of the CDR3: TGTGCCAGCTCACCGGCGGGGAATGAGCAGTTCTTC.

The chain recombines TRBV27 with TRBJ1-5, with D unresolved. CDR3 length equals 12 residues. CDR1 is MNHEY, CDR2 SMNVEV, per germline (reference sequence). V was cut by 5 bases and J by 6 bases, with 8 bases left in between. The CDR3 spells CASSRPGQPQHF. The DNA of the CDR3 is TGTGCCAGCAGTCGCCCGGGTCAGCCCCAGCATTTT.

This chain joins TRBV15 and TRBJ2-4; the match to TRBD2 covers 8 bases. The CDR3 runs to 14 residues. CDR1 is LNHNV, CDR2 YYDKDF, per germline (reference sequence). With V trimmed by 4 bases and J by 9 bases, 8 bases remained unmatched. In DNA, the CDR3 is TGTGCCACCAGCATCAATCGGGAGGGGAGCATTCAGTACTTC. It is translated as CATSINREGSIQYF.

The chain uses TRBV25-1 and TRBJ2-5; no clear D gene. This CDR3 has 13 amino acids. The V end lost 3 bases, the J end lost 3 bases, and 8 bases lay between the germline ends. The germline V gene has CDR1 MGHDK and CDR2 SYGVNS. CDR3 loop: CASSEDNKETQYF. CDR3 nucleotide sequence: TGTGCCAGCAGTGAGGATAACAAAGAGACCCAGTACTTC.

The V gene is TRBV9, the J gene TRBJ2-7; 7 bases fit TRBD2. Germline values: CDR1 SGDLS, CDR2 YYNGEE. Trimming removed 0 bases from V and 4 bases from J; junction bases left unmatched: 7. The CDR3 extends over 15 amino acids. This chain's CDR3 is CASSVVASGEYEQYF. CDR3 nucleotide sequence: TGTGCCAGCAGCGTAGTAGCCAGCGGGGAATACGAGCAGTACTTC.

This clone was detected only a few times. This chain links TRBV5-1 with TRBJ2-3, with 15 bases fitting TRBD2. V trimming: 0 bases; J trimming: 2 bases; junction bases outside the gene matches: 7. This CDR3 comprises 19 residues. The germline V gene has CDR1 SGHRS and CDR2 YFSETQ. This CDR3 is CASSLDWTSGGGYTDTQYF. CDR3 DNA sequence: TGCGCCAGCAGCTTGGATTGGACTAGCGGGGGGGGTTACACAGATACGCAGTATTTT.

On this clone itself: Other DNA sequences in the sample encode the same CDR3. The chain has TRBV19 and TRBJ2-7, with TRBD1 as a possible D gene (6 bases). V shed 3 bases and J shed 0 bases, with 12 bases lying between them. The CDR3 spans 15 residues. Germline V lookup: CDR1 LNHDA, CDR2 SQIVND (reference sequence). The CDR3 is CASSIGQGPSYEQYF. Written as DNA, the CDR3 is TGTGCCAGTAGTATTGGGCAGGGGCCCTCCTACGAGCAGTACTTC.